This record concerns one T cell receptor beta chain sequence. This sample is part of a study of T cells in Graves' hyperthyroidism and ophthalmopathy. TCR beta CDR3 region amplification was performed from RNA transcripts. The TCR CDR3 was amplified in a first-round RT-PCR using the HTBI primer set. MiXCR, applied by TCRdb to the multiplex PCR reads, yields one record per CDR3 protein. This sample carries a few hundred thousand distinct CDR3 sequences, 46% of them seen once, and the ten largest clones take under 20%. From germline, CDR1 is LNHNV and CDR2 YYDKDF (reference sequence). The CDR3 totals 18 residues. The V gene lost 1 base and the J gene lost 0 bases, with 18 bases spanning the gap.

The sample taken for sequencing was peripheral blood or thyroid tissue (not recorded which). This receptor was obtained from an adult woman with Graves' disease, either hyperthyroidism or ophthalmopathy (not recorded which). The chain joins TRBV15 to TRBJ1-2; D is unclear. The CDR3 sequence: CATSRGGLERITNYGYTF. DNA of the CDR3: TGTGCCACCAGCAGAGGTGGGCTCGAGAGGATTACTAACTATGGCTACACCTTC.